The entry that follows covers one TCR beta chain sequence. What it recognizes is unknown. Libraries were prepared by immunoSEQ multiplex PCR; TCRdb keeps only in-frame clonotypes and omits some of them. The repertoire holds 65,000 to 70,000 clones, with roughly 79% as singletons. The data are from a study of vaccination effects on CD4 cells after COVID-19. Under the ViraFEST assay, PBMC were stimulated with viral peptide pools so that antigen-specific CD4+ T cells expanded. Sequencing was performed afterwards. The authors isolated CD4+ T cells after more than eight days of culture. Each person got two doses of an mRNA SARS-CoV-2 vaccine, BNT162b2 or mRNA-1273. On days 3 and 7, fresh IL-2 medium replaced half the medium. This CDR3 region has 15 residues. The V gene lost 0 bases and the J gene lost 2 bases, with 10 bases spanning the gap. Germline V lookup: CDR1 SGHRS, CDR2 YFSETQ. Broader study findings: The study enrolled few convalescent patients and sampled no early post-infection timepoints.

This clonotype was sampled from a human donor who received a COVID-19 vaccine. The chain has TRBV5-1 and TRBJ2-3; D uncertain. Source: CD4+ T cells from PBMCs cultured with HCoV-OC43 spike peptides, taken after COVID-19 vaccination. Indicated subset: HCoV-OC43 spike overlapping peptide pool stimulation. The CDR3 DNA is TGCGCCAGCAGCTTGGCACAACCCGACACAGATACGCAGTATTTT. Translation gives CASSLAQPDTDTQYF.